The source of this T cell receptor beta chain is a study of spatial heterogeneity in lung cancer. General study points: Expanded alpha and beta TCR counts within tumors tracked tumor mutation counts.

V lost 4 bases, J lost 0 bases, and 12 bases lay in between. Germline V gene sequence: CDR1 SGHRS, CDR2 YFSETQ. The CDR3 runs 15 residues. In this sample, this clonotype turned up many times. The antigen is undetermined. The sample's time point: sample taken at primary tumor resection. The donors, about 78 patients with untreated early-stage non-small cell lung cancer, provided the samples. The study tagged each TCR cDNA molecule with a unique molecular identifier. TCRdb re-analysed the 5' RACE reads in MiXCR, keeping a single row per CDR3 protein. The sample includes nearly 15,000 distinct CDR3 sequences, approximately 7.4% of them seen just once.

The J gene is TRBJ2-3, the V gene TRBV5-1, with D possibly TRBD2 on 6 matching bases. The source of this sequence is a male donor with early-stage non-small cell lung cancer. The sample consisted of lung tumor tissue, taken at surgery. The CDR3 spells CASSGGLLSTDTQYF. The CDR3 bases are TGCGCCAGCAGCGGGGGACTTCTGAGCACAGATACGCAGTATTTT.